The present T cell receptor beta chain was sequenced within a study of blood T cells in healthy people across ages. A second PCR of about 6 to 11 cycles used a sample-barcoded 5' primer and a J-beta primer mix. Each cDNA molecule was tagged by a template-switch adaptor that had 12 random nucleotides. TCRdb re-derived calls from the 5' RACE reads in MiXCR, one entry per CDR3 protein. The data contain hundreds of thousands of distinct CDR3 sequences, 52% of them singletons. V was shortened by 0 bases and J by 7 bases, with 14 bases between the two germline ends. Germline values: CDR1 SGDLS, CDR2 YYNGEE. This CDR3 is built from 15 residues.

What was sequenced was blood. The receptor's source is an elderly woman in good health. The rearrangement links TRBV9 to TRBJ2-1, with TRBD2 as a possible D gene (6 bases). CDR3 DNA sequence: TGTGCCAGCAGCGTAGCACTGATGGAGGGTAATGAGCAGTTCTTC. Residues: CASSVALMEGNEQFF.